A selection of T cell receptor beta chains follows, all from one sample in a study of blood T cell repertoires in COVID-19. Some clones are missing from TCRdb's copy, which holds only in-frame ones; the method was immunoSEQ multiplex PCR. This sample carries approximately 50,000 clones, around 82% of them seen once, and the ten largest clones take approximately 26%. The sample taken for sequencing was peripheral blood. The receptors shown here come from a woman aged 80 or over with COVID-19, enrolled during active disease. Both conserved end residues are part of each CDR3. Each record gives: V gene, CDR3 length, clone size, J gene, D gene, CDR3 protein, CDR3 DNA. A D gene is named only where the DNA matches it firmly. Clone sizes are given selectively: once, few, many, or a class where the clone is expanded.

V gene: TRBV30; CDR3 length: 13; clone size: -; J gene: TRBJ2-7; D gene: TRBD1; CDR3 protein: CAWSVTRGQEQYF; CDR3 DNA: TGTGCCTGGAGTGTAACCAGGGGGCAAGAACAGTACTTC
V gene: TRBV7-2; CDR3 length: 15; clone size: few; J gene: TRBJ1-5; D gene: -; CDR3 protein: CASSLVVGGHQPQHF; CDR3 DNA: TGTGCCAGCAGCTTAGTAGTCGGGGGGCATCAGCCCCAGCATTTT
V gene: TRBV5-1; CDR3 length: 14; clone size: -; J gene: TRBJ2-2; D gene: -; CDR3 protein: CASSLAVSTGELFF; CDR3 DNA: TGCGCCAGCAGCTTGGCCGTTAGCACCGGGGAGCTGTTTTTT
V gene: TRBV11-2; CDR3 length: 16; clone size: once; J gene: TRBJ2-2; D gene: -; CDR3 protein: CASSYTQGVEAGELFF; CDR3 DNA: TGTGCCAGCAGTTACACACAGGGAGTCGAGGCCGGGGAGCTGTTTTTT
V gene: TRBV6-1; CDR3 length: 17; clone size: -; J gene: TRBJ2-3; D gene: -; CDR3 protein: CASSEPIQGPRGGTQYF; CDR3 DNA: TGTGCCAGCAGTGAACCAATTCAGGGTCCCCGAGGTGGTACGCAGTATTTT
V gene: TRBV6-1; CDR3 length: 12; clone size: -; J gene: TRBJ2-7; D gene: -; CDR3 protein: CASRLMAREPYF; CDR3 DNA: TGTGCCAGCAGACTAATGGCCCGGGAGCCGTACTTC
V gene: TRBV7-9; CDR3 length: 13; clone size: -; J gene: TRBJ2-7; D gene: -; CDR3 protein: CASSLVQEGEQYF; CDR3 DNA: TGTGCCAGCAGCTTAGTCCAGGAGGGCGAGCAGTACTTC
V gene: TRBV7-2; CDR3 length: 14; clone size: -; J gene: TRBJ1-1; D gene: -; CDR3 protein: CASSLQGQNTEAFF; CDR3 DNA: TGTGCCAGCAGCTTGCAGGGTCAGAACACTGAAGCTTTCTTT
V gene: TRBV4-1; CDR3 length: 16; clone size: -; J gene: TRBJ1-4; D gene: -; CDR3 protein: CASSQDGRTIIGKLFF; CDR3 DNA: TGCGCCAGCAGCCAAGATGGCCGGACAATTATAGGAAAACTGTTTTTT
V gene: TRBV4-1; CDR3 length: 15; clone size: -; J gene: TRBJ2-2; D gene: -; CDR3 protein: CASSTGTENTGELFF; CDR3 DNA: TGCGCCAGCAGCACCGGGACTGAGAACACCGGGGAGCTGTTTTTT
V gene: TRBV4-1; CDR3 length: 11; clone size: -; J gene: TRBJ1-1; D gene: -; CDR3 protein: CASSLRGEAFF; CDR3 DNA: TGCGCCAGCAGCCTCCGGGGGGAAGCTTTCTTT
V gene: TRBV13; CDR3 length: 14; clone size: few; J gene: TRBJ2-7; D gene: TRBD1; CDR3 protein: CASSHKQGAKEQYF; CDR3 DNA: TGTGCCAGCAGCCATAAACAGGGGGCGAAGGAGCAGTACTTC
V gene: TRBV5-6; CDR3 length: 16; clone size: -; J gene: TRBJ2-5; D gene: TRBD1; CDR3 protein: CASSPLRTGPQETQYF; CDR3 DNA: TGTGCCAGCAGCCCCCTACGGACAGGCCCCCAAGAGACCCAGTACTTC
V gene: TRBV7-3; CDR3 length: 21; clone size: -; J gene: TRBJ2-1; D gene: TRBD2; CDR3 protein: CASSLRVAGLPRELFGNEQFF; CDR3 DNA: TGTGCCAGCAGCTTGAGGGTAGCGGGGCTTCCCAGAGAATTATTCGGAAATGAGCAGTTCTTC
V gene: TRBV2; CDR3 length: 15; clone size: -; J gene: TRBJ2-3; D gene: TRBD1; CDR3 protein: CASSGGQGARDTQYF; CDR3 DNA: TGTGCCAGCAGTGGAGGACAGGGGGCGCGAGATACGCAGTATTTT
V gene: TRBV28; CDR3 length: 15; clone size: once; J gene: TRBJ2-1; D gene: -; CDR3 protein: CASSLQGFSYNEQFF; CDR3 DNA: TGTGCCAGCAGTTTACAGGGGTTCTCCTACAATGAGCAGTTCTTC
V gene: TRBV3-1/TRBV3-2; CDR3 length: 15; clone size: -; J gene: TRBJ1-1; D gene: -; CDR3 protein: CASSSEGTKNTEAFF; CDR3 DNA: TGTGCCAGCAGCTCCGAGGGGACAAAGAACACTGAAGCTTTCTTT
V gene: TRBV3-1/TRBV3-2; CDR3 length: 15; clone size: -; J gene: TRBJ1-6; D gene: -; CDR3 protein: CASSQEQTNNSPLHF; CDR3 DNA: TGTGCCAGCAGCCAAGAACAGACCAATAATTCACCCCTCCACTTT
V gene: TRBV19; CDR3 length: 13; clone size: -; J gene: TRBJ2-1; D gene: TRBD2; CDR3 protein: CASSTSGYNEQFF; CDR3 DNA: TGTGCCAGTAGTACTAGCGGCTACAATGAGCAGTTCTTC
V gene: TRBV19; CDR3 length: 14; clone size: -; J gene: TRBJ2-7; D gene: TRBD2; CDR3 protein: CASSRISGSYEQYF; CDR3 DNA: TGTGCCAGTAGTAGAATTAGCGGGAGCTACGAGCAGTACTTC
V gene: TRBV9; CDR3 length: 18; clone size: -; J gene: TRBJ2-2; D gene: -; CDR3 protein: CASSVSRYRALNTGELFF; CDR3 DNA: TGTGCCAGCAGCGTAAGTCGATACAGGGCGTTGAACACCGGGGAGCTGTTTTTT
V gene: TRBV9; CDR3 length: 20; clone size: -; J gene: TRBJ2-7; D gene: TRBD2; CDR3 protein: CASSVARRWASGRVGYEQYF; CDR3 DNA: TGTGCCAGCAGCGTAGCACGAAGGTGGGCTAGCGGGAGGGTGGGATACGAGCAGTACTTC
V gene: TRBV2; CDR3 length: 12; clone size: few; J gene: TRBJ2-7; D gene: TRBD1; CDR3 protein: CASKQGSYEQYF; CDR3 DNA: TGTGCCAGCAAACAGGGGTCCTACGAGCAGTACTTC
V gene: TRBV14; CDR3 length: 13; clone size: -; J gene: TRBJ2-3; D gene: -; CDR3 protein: CASSPRYTDTQYF; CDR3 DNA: TGTGCCAGCAGCCCGAGGTACACAGATACGCAGTATTTT
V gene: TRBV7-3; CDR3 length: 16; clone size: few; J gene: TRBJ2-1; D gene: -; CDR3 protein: CASSPLVSGRKDEQFF; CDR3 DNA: TGTGCCAGCAGCCCCCTTGTTAGCGGACGTAAAGATGAGCAGTTCTTC
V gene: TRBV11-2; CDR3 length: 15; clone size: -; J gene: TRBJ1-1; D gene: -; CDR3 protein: CASSFLSSLDTEAFF; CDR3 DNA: TGTGCCAGCAGCTTTCTATCTTCTTTGGACACTGAAGCTTTCTTT